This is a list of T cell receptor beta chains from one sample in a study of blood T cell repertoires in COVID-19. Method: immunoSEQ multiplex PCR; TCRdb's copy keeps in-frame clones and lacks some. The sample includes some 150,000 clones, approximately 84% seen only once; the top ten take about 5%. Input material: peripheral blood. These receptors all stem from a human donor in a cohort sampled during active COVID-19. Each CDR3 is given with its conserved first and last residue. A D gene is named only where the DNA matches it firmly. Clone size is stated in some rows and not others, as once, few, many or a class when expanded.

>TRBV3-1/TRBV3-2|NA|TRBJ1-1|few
TGTGCCAGCAGCCAAGATGGGCAGTGGACTGAAGCTTTCTTT
CASSQDGQWTEAFF
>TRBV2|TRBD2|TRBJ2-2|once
TGTGCCAGCAGGCGGGAGGGCCTAGGCGGGGAGCTGTTTTTT
CASRREGLGGELFF
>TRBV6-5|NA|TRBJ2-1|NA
TGTGCCAGCAGGTTGGGGGGACTCAACAATGAGCAGTTCTTC
CASRLGGLNNEQFF
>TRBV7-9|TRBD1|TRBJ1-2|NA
TGTGCCAGCAGCGGACCCTTGGGACAGGTCGTAAACTATGGCTACACCTTC
CASSGPLGQVVNYGYTF
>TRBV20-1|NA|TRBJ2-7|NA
TGCAGTGCTAGTCCCGGGGACGAGCAGTACTTC
CSASPGDEQYF
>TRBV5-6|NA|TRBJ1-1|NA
TGTGCCAGCAGCTTCTTCGGCACTGAAGCTTTCTTT
CASSFFGTEAFF
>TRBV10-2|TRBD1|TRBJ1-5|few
TGCGCCAGCAGTGAAAGTCAGGGGGAAAATCAGCCCCAGCATTTT
CASSESQGENQPQHF
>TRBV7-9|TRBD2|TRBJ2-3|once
TGTGCCAGCAGCCCTAGCGGGGGCCGGGGAGATACGCAGTATTTT
CASSPSGGRGDTQYF
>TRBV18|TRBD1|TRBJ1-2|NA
TGTGCCAGCTCCCCGGGACAGGGGAGCTATGGCTACACCTTC
CASSPGQGSYGYTF
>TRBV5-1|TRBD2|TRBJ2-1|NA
TGCGCCAGCAGCGGTGGCGGGGGGTTCTACAATGAGCAGTTCTTC
CASSGGGGFYNEQFF
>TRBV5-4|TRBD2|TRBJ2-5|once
TGTGCCAGCAGTCCGAGGACTAGCGGGGGCATACAAGAGACCCAGTACTTC
CASSPRTSGGIQETQYF
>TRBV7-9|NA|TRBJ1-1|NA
TGTGCCAGCAGCTTTTCACAGGTCCTACCGAACACTGAAGCTTTCTTT
CASSFSQVLPNTEAFF
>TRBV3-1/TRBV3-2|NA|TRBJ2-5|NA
TGTGCCAGCAGCCAAGAACGCGCCCTCGGAGAGACCCAGTACTTC
CASSQERALGETQYF
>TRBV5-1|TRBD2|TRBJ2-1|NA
TGCGCCAGCACCTTAGGGGGGACTAGCGGACCAAGTCAGCAGTTCTTC
CASTLGGTSGPSQQFF
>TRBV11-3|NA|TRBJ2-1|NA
TGTGCCAGCAGCTTGGGAGGCTCCTACAATGAGCAGTTCTTC
CASSLGGSYNEQFF
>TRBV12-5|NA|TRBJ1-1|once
TGTGCTAGTGGCCCCCAGGGGAACACTGAAGCTTTCTTT
CASGPQGNTEAFF
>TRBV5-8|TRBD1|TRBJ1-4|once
TGTGCCAGCAGCTTGGGGGACAGGGCCCATGGTAAACTGTTTTTT
CASSLGDRAHGKLFF
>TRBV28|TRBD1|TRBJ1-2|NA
TGTGCCAGCAGTTTAGCAGGGGGCAACGGCTACACCTTC
CASSLAGGNGYTF
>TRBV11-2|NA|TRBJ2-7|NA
TGTGCCAGCAGTTGGAGGGACCGTCGCTACGAGCAGTACTTC
CASSWRDRRYEQYF
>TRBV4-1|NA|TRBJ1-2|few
TGCGCCAGCAGCCAAGGGTTGCTTTTTGGGCAGGCGGGGGGCTATGGCTACACCTTC
CASSQGLLFGQAGGYGYTF
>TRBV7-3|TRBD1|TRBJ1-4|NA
TGTGCCAGACCTCAGCAGGGACAGGGACGCGAAAAACTGTTTTTT
CARPQQGQGREKLFF
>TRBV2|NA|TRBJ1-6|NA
TGTGCCAGCACCCAGGGGAGGGGTTCACCCCTCCACTTT
CASTQGRGSPLHF
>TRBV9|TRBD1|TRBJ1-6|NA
TGTGCCAGCAGCCCGGGGACAGAGTATAATTCACCCCTCCACTTT
CASSPGTEYNSPLHF
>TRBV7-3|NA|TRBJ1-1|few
TGTGCCAGCAGCTTACCTATCGCGGCCACTGAAGCTTTCTTT
CASSLPIAATEAFF